This T cell receptor (beta chain) appears in the sequencing data of a study of T cell responses to AZD1222 COVID-19 vaccine (dated by TCRdb to 2020 to 2023). In terms of the full investigation: AZD1222 recipients with second doses at about 4 weeks or about 12 weeks were pooled, because spike-specific TCR depth and breadth did not differ between schedules. TCR sequencing covered some 240 trial participants: 207 given two doses of AZD1222 and 26 given two doses of MenACWY control vaccine. Trial participants were enrolled by age into 18-55, 56-69 and 70-plus year subgroups, with roughly 150, 30 and 60 TCR-sequenced participants respectively. Study-wide findings and limitations: Because no day 14 peak-response samples were available, repertoires were characterized only after the peak T cell response. Spike-specific TCR breadth and depth rose significantly after two AZD1222 doses compared with day 0 and with MenACWY recipients. In the small 56-69-year group, the increase in depth fell short of significance, most likely because of low power. Conclusions about previously exposed vaccinees are limited, since just six or seven AZD1222 recipients were seropositive for SARS-CoV-2 at baseline. The vaccine-associated CD4 TCRs covered the entire spike protein, and the dominant responses fell in regions 160-218 and 743-854. Most participants were white British and females outnumbered males, and the authors suggested that clonal diversity may have been underestimated. Epitopes outside the regions mutated in the B.1.351 and B.1.1.7 variants were reportedly recognized by nearly half of the unique spike-specific TCRs.

In the paper's terms, the time point label means: baseline before first vaccination. The vaccinee samples were drawn from two UK trials, COV001 and COV002, one of which was a single-blind randomized controlled phase 2/3 trial testing AZD1222 (ChAdOx1 nCoV-19) in healthy adults. Trial participant PBMC samples were collected at day 0 and day 28 after the second dose for TCRbeta chain sequencing. The CDR3, from cysteine to phenylalanine, totals 14 residues. The DNA shown is the 42-base CDR3, in frame from base 1. CDR1 SGHRS and CDR2 YFSETQ are derived from the germline V gene. V drops 2 bases and J drops 2 bases, leaving 10 bases in between. Turning to this clone: It has no known antigen specificity. No much larger clonotype is one base removed from it; base qualities were not supplied.

The CDR3 regions of human TCRbeta chains were subjected to immunosequencing. The published analysis was carried out like this. Repertoire TCRs were checked for matches against a reference library of SARS-CoV-2-specific TCRs that had been generated using the MIRA antigen-specificity platform. Breadth meant the fraction of unique TCRs that were SARS-CoV-2-associated, whereas depth meant the fraction of total T cells that were SARS-CoV-2-associated. Using the MIRA data, each spike-specific TCR was assigned both to the spike region to which the TCR was reactive and to a CD4 or CD8 class. Log10-transformed breadth and depth values were compared by one-way ANOVA with Sidak's multiple comparisons tests. TCRdb's version of the immuneACCESS table is confined to in-frame rearrangements and falls short of the full clone set. An unresolved V gene accounts for under half of the shortfall where checked; the remainder is of unknown origin. V and J calls and clone size are copied from that table; D and trimming were computed from the DNA. The sample table shows fewer than 75,000 clones, and 85% are seen once. The ten largest clones take up roughly a fifth of the sample.

This TCR was recovered from an adult in good health. The sequence joins TRBV5-1 to TRBJ1-1; the D region possibly corresponds to TRBD1 (6 bases align). The input for sequencing was peripheral blood, taken on day 0 of AZD1222 vaccination. In nucleotides, the sequence is TGCGCCAGCAGCTTCGGGACATTCAACACTGAAGCTTTCTTT. This gives the protein CASSFGTFNTEAFF.